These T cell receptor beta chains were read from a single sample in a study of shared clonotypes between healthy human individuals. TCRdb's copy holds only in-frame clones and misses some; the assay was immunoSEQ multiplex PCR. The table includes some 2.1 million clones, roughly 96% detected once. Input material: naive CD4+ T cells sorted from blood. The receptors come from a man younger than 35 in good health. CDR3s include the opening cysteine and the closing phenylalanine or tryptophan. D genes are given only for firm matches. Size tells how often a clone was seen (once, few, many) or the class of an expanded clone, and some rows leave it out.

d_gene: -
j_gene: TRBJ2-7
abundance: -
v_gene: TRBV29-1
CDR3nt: TGCAGCGTTGAGATGGGAAACGAGCAGTACTTC
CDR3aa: CSVEMGNEQYF

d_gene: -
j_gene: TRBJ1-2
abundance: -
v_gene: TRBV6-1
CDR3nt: TGTGCCAGCAGTGAAAGTGGCGTAGGCTACACCTTC
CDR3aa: CASSESGVGYTF

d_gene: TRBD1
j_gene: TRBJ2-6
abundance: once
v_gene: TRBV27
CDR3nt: TGTGCCAGCATTTCGACAGGGATCGCGTCTGGGGCCAACGTCCTGACTTTC
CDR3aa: CASISTGIASGANVLTF

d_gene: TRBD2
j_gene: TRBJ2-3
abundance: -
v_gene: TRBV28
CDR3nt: TGTGCCAGCAACCCAGGAATCGAGCGGGGGGCCGTCACAGATACGCAGTATTTT
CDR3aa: CASNPGIERGAVTDTQYF

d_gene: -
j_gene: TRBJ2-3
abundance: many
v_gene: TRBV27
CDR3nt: TGTGCCAGCAAGTATTCTGCTGCACAGGATACGCAGTATTTT
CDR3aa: CASKYSAAQDTQYF

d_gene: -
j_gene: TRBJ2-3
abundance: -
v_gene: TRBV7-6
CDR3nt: TGTGCCAGCAGCTTTAGGCCAGTCACAGATACGCAGTATTTT
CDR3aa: CASSFRPVTDTQYF

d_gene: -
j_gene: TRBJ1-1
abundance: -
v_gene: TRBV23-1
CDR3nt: TGCGCCAGCAGTCAATGGAACACTGAAGCTTTCTTT
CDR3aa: CASSQWNTEAFF

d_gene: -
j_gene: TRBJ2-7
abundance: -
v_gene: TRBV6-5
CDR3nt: TGTGCCAGCAGGCCCTCCTGGGATCGCGAGCAGTACTTC
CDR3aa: CASRPSWDREQYF

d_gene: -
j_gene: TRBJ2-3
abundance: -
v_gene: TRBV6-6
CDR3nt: TGTGCCAGCAGTTACCAGGGGAGCACAGATACGCAGTATTTT
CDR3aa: CASSYQGSTDTQYF

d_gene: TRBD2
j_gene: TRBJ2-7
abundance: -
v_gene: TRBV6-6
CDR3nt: TGTGCCAGCAGTTACTCGGGACTAGACCACGAGCAGTACTTC
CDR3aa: CASSYSGLDHEQYF

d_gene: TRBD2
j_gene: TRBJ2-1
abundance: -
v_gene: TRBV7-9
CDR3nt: TGTGCCAGCAGCCGTAGCGGGGGCCATGAGCAGTTCTTC
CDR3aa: CASSRSGGHEQFF

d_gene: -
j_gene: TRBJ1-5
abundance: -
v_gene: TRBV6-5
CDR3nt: TGTGCCAGCAGAGGGACGGCCAATCAGCCCCAGCATTTT
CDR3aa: CASRGTANQPQHF

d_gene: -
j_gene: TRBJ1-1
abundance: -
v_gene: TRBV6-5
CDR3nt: TGTGCCAGCAGTTTCGGTCGGCTGTACACTGAAGCTTTCTTT
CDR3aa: CASSFGRLYTEAFF

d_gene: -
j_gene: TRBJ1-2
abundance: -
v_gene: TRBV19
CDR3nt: TGTGCCAGTAGTATATCAGCAGGGAGCGATGGCTACACCTTC
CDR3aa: CASSISAGSDGYTF

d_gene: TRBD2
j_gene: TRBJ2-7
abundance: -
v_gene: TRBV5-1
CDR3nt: TGCGCCAGCAGCCTGTCAAGCGGGAGTCTCTACGAGCAGTACTTC
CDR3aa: CASSLSSGSLYEQYF

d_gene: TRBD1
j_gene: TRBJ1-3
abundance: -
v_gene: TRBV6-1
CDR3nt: TGTGCCAGCAGTGGGGACAGGGCTGGAAACACCATATATTTT
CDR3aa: CASSGDRAGNTIYF

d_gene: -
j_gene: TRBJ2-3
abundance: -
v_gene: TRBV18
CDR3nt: TGTGCCAGCTCACCCGGGGGGCGGGCCACAGATACGCAGTATTTT
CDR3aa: CASSPGGRATDTQYF

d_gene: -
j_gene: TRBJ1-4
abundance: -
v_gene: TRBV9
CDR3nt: TGTGCCAGCAGCGCGTTCGACATGGGGGGGCGCTTGGGCGAAAAACTGTTTTTT
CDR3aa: CASSAFDMGGRLGEKLFF

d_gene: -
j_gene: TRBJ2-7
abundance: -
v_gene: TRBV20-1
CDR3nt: TGCAGTGCTAGCAATTCCTACGAGCAGTACTTC
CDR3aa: CSASNSYEQYF

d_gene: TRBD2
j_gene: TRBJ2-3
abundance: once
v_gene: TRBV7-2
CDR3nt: TGTGCCAGCAGCAAGGGTCTAGCGGGAACTCCATACACAGATACGCAGTATTTT
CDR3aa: CASSKGLAGTPYTDTQYF

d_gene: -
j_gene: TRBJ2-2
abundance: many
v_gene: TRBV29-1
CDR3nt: TGCAGCGTTGAAGGGTCCAGGGCGGGTAACACCGGGGAGCTGTTTTTT
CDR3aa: CSVEGSRAGNTGELFF

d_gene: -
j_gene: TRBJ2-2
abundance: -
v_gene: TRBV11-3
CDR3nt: TGTGCCAGCAGCCGGTTTGGGGCACAGAACACCGGGGAGCTGTTTTTT
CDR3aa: CASSRFGAQNTGELFF

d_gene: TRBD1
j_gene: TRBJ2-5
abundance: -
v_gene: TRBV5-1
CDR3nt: TGCGCCAGCAGCTTGGGAGCGACAGGGAACCAAGAGACCCAGTACTTC
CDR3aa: CASSLGATGNQETQYF

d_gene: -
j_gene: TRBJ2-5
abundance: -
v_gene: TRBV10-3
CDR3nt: TGTGCCATCTCCCGCCCCGGGGAGACCCAGTACTTC
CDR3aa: CAISRPGETQYF

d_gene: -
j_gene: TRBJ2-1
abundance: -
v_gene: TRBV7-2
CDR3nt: TGTGCCACCTCCGACGGTCGAGGAATCAATGAGCAGTTCTTC
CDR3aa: CATSDGRGINEQFF

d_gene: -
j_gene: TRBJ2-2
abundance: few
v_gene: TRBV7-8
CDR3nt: TGTGCCAGCAGCTTAGTAGAAATCACCGGGGAGCTGTTTTTT
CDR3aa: CASSLVEITGELFF

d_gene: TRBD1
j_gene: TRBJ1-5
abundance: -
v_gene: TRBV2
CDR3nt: TGTGCCAGCTCTCTGACAGGGAAGGGAAGCAATCAGCCCCAGCATTTT
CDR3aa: CASSLTGKGSNQPQHF